This T cell receptor beta chain was identified in a study of cytomegalovirus exposure and HLA in healthy donors. Overall study results and limits: The study found most TCR sequences rare, yet found some public TCRs in many donors. The study recorded 164 TCR beta chains that were cytomegalovirus-associated.

The assay was immunoSEQ multiplex PCR, and TCRdb's table has in-frame clones only and misses some. This sample has about 84,000 clones, with more than 75% found just once. On this clone: As yet, its antigen is unknown.

V was shortened by 1 base and J by 3 bases, with 8 bases between the two germline ends. The CDR3 contains 14 residues. Germline CDR1 LGHNA, CDR2 YNFKEQ. The chain carries TRBV4-2 and TRBJ2-3, with no clear D. The material sequenced was PBMCs. The source is a man aged 25-40 years in good health and CMV-seronegative. For the CDR3, the DNA is TGTGCCAGCAGCCAAGGAACTAAAACAGATACGCAGTATTTT. Translated: CASSQGTKTDTQYF.